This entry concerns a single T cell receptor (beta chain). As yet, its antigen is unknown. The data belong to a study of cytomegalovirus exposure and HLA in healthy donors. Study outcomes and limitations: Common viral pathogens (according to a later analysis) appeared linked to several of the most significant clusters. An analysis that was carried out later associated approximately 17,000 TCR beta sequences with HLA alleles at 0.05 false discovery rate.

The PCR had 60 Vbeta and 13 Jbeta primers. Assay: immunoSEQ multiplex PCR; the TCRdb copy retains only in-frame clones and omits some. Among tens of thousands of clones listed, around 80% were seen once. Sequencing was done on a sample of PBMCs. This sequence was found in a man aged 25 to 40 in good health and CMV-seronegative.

The CDR3 sequence: CSVGGTGGSHTDTQYF. Here the CDR3 DNA reads TGCAGCGTGGGAGGGACAGGGGGCTCTCACACAGATACGCAGTATTTT. The rearrangement uses TRBV29-1 and TRBJ2-3; 12 nucleotides match TRBD1. Unmatched junction bases numbered 9, after V lost 6 bases and J lost 2 bases. Germline V gene lookup returns CDR1 SQVTM and CDR2 ANQGSEA. The CDR3 spans 16 residues.